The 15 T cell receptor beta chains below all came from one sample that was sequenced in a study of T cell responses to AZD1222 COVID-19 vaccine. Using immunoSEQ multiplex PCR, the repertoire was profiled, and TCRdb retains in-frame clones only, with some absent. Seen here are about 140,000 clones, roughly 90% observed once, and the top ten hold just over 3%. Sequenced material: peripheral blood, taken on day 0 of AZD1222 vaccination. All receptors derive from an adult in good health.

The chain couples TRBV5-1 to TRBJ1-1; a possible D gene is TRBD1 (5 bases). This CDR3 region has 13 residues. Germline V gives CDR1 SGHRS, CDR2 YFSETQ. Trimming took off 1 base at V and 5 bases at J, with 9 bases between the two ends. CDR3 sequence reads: CASSLRGETEAFF. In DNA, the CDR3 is TGCGCCAGCAGCTTGCGGGGGGAGACTGAAGCTTTCTTT.

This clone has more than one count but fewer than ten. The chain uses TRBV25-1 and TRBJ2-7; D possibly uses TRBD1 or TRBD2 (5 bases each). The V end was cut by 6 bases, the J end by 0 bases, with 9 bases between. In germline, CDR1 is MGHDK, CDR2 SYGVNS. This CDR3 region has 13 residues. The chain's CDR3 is CASRRGTSYEQYF. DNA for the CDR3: TGTGCCAGCAGGAGGGGTACCTCCTACGAGCAGTACTTC.

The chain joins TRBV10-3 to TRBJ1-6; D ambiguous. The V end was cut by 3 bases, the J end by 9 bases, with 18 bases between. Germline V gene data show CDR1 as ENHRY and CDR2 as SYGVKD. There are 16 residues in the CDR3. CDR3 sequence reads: CAISDRDLIGGSPLHF. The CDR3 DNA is TGTGCCATCAGTGACCGGGATTTAATCGGAGGTTCACCCCTCCACTTT.

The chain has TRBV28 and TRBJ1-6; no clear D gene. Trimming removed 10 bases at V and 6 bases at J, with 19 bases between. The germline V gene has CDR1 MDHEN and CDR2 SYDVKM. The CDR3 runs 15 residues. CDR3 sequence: CAIRPGLGFNSPLHF. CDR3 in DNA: TGTGCCATCAGACCGGGCCTCGGGTTTAATTCACCCCTCCACTTT.

The CDR3 nucleotides are TGTGCCAGTAGTGAACAGGATATCTCCTACAATGAGCAGTTCTTC. Translation: CASSEQDISYNEQFF. V and J are TRBV19 and TRBJ2-1; perhaps TRBD1 as D (5 bases). V was pared by 5 bases and J by 0 bases, with 11 bases between. CDR3 length: 15 residues. Germline CDR1 reads LNHDA; CDR2 reads SQIVND (reference sequence).

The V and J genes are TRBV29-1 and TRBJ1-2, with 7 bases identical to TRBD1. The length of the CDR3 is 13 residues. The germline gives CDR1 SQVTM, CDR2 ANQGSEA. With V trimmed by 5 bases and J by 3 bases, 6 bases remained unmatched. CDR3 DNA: TGCAGCGTTCGAGGGGGCGCGGACTATGGCTACACCTTC. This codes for CSVRGGADYGYTF.

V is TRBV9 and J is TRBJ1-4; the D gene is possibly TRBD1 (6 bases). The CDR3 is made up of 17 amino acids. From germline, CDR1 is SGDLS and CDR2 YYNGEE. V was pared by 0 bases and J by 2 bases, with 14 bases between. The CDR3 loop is CASSVEGSGGTNEKLFF. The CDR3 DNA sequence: TGTGCCAGCAGCGTAGAGGGGTCGGGGGGCACTAATGAAAAACTGTTTTTT.

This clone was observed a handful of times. The DNA for the CDR3 is TGCGCCAGCAGCATAAACCCCGGGACTTTCAATGAGCAGTTCTTC. It yields the protein CASSINPGTFNEQFF. The chain combines TRBV5-1 with TRBJ2-1; perhaps TRBD2 as D (6 bases). The CDR3 has 15 residues. V lost 4 bases to trimming and J lost 6 bases, with 17 bases between them. The germline CDR1 and CDR2 sequences are SGHRS and YFSETQ.

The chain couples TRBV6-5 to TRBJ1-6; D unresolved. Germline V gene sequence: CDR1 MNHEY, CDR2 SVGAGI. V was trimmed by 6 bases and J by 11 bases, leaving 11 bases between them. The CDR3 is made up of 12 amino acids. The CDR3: CASRRASPPLHF. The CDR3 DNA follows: TGTGCCAGCAGGCGGGCCTCCCCACCCCTCCACTTT.

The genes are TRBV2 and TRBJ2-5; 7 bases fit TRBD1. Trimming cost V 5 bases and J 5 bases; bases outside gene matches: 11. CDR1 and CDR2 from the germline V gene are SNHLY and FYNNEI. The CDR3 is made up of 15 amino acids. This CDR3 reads CASSPDRVQAETQYF. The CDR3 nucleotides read TGTGCCAGCAGTCCAGACAGGGTGCAGGCGGAGACCCAGTACTTC.

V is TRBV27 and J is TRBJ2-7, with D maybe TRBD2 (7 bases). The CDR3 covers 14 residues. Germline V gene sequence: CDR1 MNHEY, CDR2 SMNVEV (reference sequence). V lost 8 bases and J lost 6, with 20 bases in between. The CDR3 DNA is TGTGCCAGCCTCGCCCGGCTAGCGGACAGCGAGCAGTACTTC. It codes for CASLARLADSEQYF.

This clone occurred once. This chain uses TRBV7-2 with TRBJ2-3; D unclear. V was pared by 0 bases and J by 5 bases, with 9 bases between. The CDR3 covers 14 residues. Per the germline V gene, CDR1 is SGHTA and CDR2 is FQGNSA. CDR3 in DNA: TGTGCCAGCAGCTTAGCAAGGCATGAAGATACGCAGTATTTT. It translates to CASSLARHEDTQYF.

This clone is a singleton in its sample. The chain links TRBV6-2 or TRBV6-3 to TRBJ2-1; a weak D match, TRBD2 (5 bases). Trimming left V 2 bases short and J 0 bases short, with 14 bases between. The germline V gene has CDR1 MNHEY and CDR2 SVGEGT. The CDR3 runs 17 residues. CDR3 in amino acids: CASSYGRPGSSYNEQFF. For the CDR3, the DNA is TGTGCCAGCAGTTACGGGCGCCCGGGGAGCTCCTACAATGAGCAGTTCTTC.

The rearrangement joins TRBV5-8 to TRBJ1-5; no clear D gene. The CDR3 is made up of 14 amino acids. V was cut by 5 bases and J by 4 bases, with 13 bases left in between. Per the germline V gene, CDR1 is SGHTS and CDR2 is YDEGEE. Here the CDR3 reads CASRMTITNQPQHF. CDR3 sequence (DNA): TGTGCCAGCAGGATGACAATAACTAATCAGCCCCAGCATTTT.

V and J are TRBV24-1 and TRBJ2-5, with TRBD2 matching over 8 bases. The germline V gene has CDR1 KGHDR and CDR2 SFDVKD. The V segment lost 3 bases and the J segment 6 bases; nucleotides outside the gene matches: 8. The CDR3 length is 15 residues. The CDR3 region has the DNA TGTGCCACCAGTGATACCGGACTAGCCCGGCAGACCCAGTACTTC. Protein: CATSDTGLARQTQYF.